These 11 T cell receptor beta chains were all obtained from the same sample, sequenced in a study of T cells expressing NK-cell markers. TCRdb re-called the 5' RACE reads; one entry per CDR3 protein, DNA not given. The sample totals about 390,000 distinct CDR3 sequences; its top ten clones hold around a tenth. Sequenced: blood T cells: a sorted CD56 or NKG2C T cell subset, CD4+ or CD8+ T cells, or bulk PBMC T cells (not recorded which). The receptors stem from a woman aged 45 to 65 in good health.

The rearrangement joins TRBV11-2 to TRBJ2-6. Germline V gene data show CDR1 as SGHAT and CDR2 as FQNNGV. The length of the CDR3 is 16 residues. CDR3 residues: CASSSTGFSGANVLTF.

The chain combines TRBV7-6 with TRBJ2-7; TCRdb's D call, TRBD1, is unchecked because there is no DNA. Germline loops: CDR1 SGHVS, CDR2 FNYEAQ. The CDR3 runs to 15 residues. CDR3 in amino acids: CASSSPSGTGVEQYF.

The chain carries TRBV14 and TRBJ2-7; TCRdb outputs TRBD2, but without DNA this stays unchecked. CDR3 length: 18 amino acids. Germline V gives CDR1 SGHDN, CDR2 FVKESK. CDR3 region: CASSQDRVAGGWSYEQYF.

V is TRBV3-1 and J is TRBJ2-7; there is no DNA to check the TCRdb D call of TRBD1. CDR3 length: 15 residues. CDR1 and CDR2 (germline): LGHDT, YNNKEL (reference sequence). CDR3 sequence: CASSQGDGTVLEQYF.

The chain joins TRBV6-5 to TRBJ2-1; the TCRdb call, TRBD2, lacks DNA for checking. The CDR3 contains 15 residues. Germline V lookup: CDR1 MNHEY, CDR2 SVGAGI. Here the CDR3 reads CASSLLLARENEQFF.

The chain employs TRBV6-6 and TRBJ2-7. Germline loops: CDR1 MNHNY, CDR2 SVGAGI (reference sequence). The CDR3 is made up of 12 amino acids. The CDR3 region is CASSYPDQEQYF.

The gene calls are TRBV25-1 and TRBJ2-2; as DNA is missing, the TRBD1 call by TCRdb cannot be tested. The CDR3 has 17 residues. Per the germline V gene, CDR1 is MGHDK and CDR2 is SYGVNS. CDR3: CASTRNRDRGPTGELFF.

The V gene is TRBV5-1, the J gene TRBJ1-1. This CDR3 region has 13 residues. The germline V gene has CDR1 SGHRS and CDR2 YFSETQ. The CDR3 sequence is CASSLAGVGEAFF.

This sequence joins TRBV20-1 and TRBJ1-1. This CDR3 has 13 amino acids. The germline gives CDR1 DFQATT, CDR2 SNEGSKA (reference sequence). CDR3 region: CSARDALNTEAFF.

The chain is built from TRBV20-1 and TRBJ2-1; TCRdb gives TRBD1 as the D gene, but with no DNA this cannot be confirmed. Germline assignment: CDR1 DFQATT and CDR2 SNEGSKA (reference sequence). This CDR3 has 13 residues. This CDR3 is CSARGDTAGEQFF.

CDR3 in amino acids: CASSEGSRGTSNYGYTF. The chain carries TRBV6-1 and TRBJ1-2. CDR3 length: 17 residues. The germline V gene has CDR1 MNHNS and CDR2 SASEGT.